These T cell receptor beta chains were read from a single sample in a study of shared clonotypes between healthy human individuals. Libraries were prepared by immunoSEQ multiplex PCR; TCRdb keeps only in-frame clonotypes and omits some of them. The sample has approximately 1,000,000 clones, 60% to 80% seen once. Material for sequencing was memory CD4+ T cells from PBMCs. All receptors derive from a man aged 18 to 29 in good health. Some clones in this sample may be carry-over from other donors' samples. CDR3s include the opening cysteine and the closing phenylalanine or tryptophan. Only some rows state a clone size, as once, few, many or a class for expanded clones.

.,TRBJ2-7,TRBV4-3,CASSQDLGASSYEQYF
.,TRBJ2-2,TRBV30,CAWNSQLNTGELFF
.,TRBJ2-2,TRBV9,CASSVVGSGTGELFF
few,TRBJ2-3,TRBV28,CASSLTAGGAADTQYF
.,TRBJ2-5,TRBV4-1,CASSQDFGRTSGETQYF
.,TRBJ1-1,TRBV27,CASSFGGFGTEAFF
.,TRBJ1-6,TRBV14,CASSQDVRGAPLHF
.,TRBJ2-7,TRBV28,CASSFSGREQYF
.,TRBJ2-7,TRBV7-9,CASSLGYGIYEQYF
.,TRBJ2-1,TRBV11-2,CASSLQTNEQFF
.,TRBJ2-5,TRBV5-3,CARSLSREVEETQYF
once,TRBJ2-1,TRBV7-9,CASSKLRGAYNEQFF
.,TRBJ2-5,TRBV7-3,CASSLTAGVGETQYF
.,TRBJ2-5,TRBV5-6,CASSPLSGSAETQYF
.,TRBJ1-1,TRBV30,CAWSVTGEAFF
.,TRBJ1-1,TRBV5-1,CASSLEIGQGTTEAFF
.,TRBJ1-1,TRBV5-1,CASSSTGDTEAFF
.,TRBJ2-7,TRBV5-4,CASRETSGTYEQYF
.,TRBJ2-7,TRBV6-4,CASSERGVSAEQYF
.,TRBJ1-3,TRBV28,CASSPGTAGNTIYF
few,TRBJ1-4,TRBV11-2,CASSRRGQRNEKLFF
.,TRBJ2-7,TRBV28,CASSIRTSGRYEQYF
.,TRBJ2-7,TRBV29-1,CSAELAGGRYEQYF
.,TRBJ2-7,TRBV27,CASSLHRGQYEQYF
.,TRBJ2-1,TRBV30,CAWVPGAYEQFF
few,TRBJ2-7,TRBV7-3,CASSLRTGKYEQYF
.,TRBJ2-1,TRBV7-9,CASNNFVGTKQFF
.,TRBJ1-5,TRBV29-1,CSVTGQPQHF
.,.,TRBV4-2,CASSLEAGGPYEQYF
.,TRBJ1-1,TRBV7-2,CASSQRQGGSTEAFF
.,TRBJ2-3,TRBV29-1,CSVGEGGLKDTQYF
.,TRBJ2-1,TRBV11-2,CASTLNQGWTEQFF
few,TRBJ2-2,TRBV30,CAWSRGPSGELFF
few,TRBJ1-1,TRBV6-5,CASSRERTGNTEAFF
.,TRBJ1-2,TRBV29-1,CSVVDRAGYGYTF
.,TRBJ2-1,TRBV28,CASSSRKTRGGRTYNEQFF
.,TRBJ2-2,TRBV28,CAIISVGGTGELFF
.,TRBJ1-1,TRBV5-6,CASSLRGVNTEAFF
once,TRBJ1-2,TRBV30,CAWSHRGGGYTF